This TCR beta chain was profiled in a study of patients and donors after allogeneic stem cell transplantation. TCRdb re-analysed the RT-PCR reads in MiXCR, keeping a single row per CDR3 protein. Of roughly 4,200 distinct CDR3 sequences listed, more than 20% were seen once; the top ten hold around 16%. The CDR3 loop spans 12 amino acids. Trimming removed 6 bases at V and 5 bases at J, with 10 bases between. CDR1 is MNHNS, CDR2 SASEGT, per germline. This receptor was taken from a human donor who was either an allogeneic HSCT recipient or a stem cell or donor lymphocyte infusion donor (not recorded which). It is not recorded whose cells these are; they may come from a transplant donor. Input material: blood, either unsorted or a sorted T cell fraction (not recorded which). The chain recombines TRBV6-1 with TRBJ1-1, with no clear D. The chain's CDR3 is CASRNMGTEAFF. The CDR3 coding sequence is TGTGCCAGCAGGAACATGGGAACTGAAGCTTTCTTT.